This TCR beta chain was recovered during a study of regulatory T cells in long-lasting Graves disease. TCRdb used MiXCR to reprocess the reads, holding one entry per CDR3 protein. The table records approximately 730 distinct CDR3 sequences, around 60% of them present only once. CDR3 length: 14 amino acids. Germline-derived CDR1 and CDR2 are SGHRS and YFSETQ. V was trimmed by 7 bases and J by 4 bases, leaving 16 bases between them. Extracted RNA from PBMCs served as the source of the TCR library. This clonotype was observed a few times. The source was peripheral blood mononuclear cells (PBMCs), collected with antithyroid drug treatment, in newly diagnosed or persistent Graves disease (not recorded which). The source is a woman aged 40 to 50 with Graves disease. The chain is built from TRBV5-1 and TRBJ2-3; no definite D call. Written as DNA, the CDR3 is TGCGCCAGCCACAACGGCGATGGTGCAGATACGCAGTATTTT. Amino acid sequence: CASHNGDGADTQYF.